Each of the 7 T cell receptor beta chains below was sequenced from the same sample in a study of T-cell reconstitution after alpha-beta-depleted transplantation in children. Molecular barcoding with unique molecular identifiers was used for the TCRbeta library. Each CDR3 protein gets one entry after TCRdb re-called the PCR reads with MiXCR. This table has around 90,000 distinct CDR3 sequences, about 16% appearing once. The sequenced sample was PBMCs, mostly from graft donor cells, obtained 180 days after TCRalphabeta/CD19-depleted stem cell transplant. The receptors originated from a male patient between 2 and 10 years old who had a stem cell transplant for acute lymphoblastic leukemia, so the T cells may come from the graft donor.

This clonotype was seen only a few times. This chain uses TRBV5-5 with TRBJ2-1; D not resolved. Germline V gives CDR1 SGHKS, CDR2 YYEKEE (reference sequence). This CDR3 has 12 amino acids. V lost 3 bases and J 9 bases, leaving 10 bases between the germline ends. CDR3 DNA sequence: TGTGCCAGCAGCTCCTGGACCGCTGAGCAGTTCTTC. Translated: CASSSWTAEQFF.

This chain joins TRBV21-1 and TRBJ2-7; TRBD1, the table's D call, lacks a check against the DNA. TRBV21-1 is flagged as a pseudogene. This CDR3 contains 15 residues. The CDR3 bases are TGTGCCAGCAGCAAAGGGGACAGGGAGACCTACGAGCAGTACTTC. Translation gives CASSKGDRETYEQYF.

In this sample, this clonotype turned up a few times. In nucleotides, the CDR3 is TGTGCCAGCAGCCGCCCAGTGGGGGATACGCAGTATTTT. It is translated as CASSRPVGDTQYF. The chain uses TRBV4-2 and TRBJ2-3; D unresolved. V dropped 4 bases and J dropped 6 bases, with 11 bases sitting between them. From germline, CDR1 is LGHNA and CDR2 YNFKEQ. The CDR3 spans 13 residues.

V and J are TRBV5-1 and TRBJ1-1; weak D call: TRBD1 (5 bases). V was clipped by 1 base and J by 4 bases, with 11 bases between them. The CDR3 totals 14 residues. Looked up from germline, CDR1 is SGHRS and CDR2 is YFSETQ. The CDR3 loop is CASSLRQHATEAFF. CDR3 in DNA: TGCGCCAGCAGCTTGAGACAGCACGCCACTGAAGCTTTCTTT.

This clonotype was detected only a few times. The chain uses TRBV20-1 and TRBJ1-1; a possible D gene is TRBD1 (5 bases). Trimming took off 6 bases at V and 1 base at J, with 12 bases between the two ends. The germline gives CDR1 DFQATT, CDR2 SNEGSKA (reference sequence). The CDR3 has 13 residues. The CDR3 DNA is TGCAGTGCCCCGGGACTTTCGAACACTGAAGCTTTCTTT. Translation: CSAPGLSNTEAFF.

This chain joins TRBV12-3 or TRBV12-4 and TRBJ2-2, with D tentatively TRBD2 (6 bases). The CDR3 extends over 18 amino acids. Trimming shortened V by 5 bases and J by 6 bases, and 25 bases separated the two germline ends. In DNA form, the CDR3 reads TGTGCCAGCAGTACTTTCGGGGTGGCTAGCGCCGGCGCCGGGGAGCTGTTTTTT. Amino acid sequence: CASSTFGVASAGAGELFF.

This clonotype was found many times. The chain has TRBV24-1 and TRBJ1-5; possibly TRBD1 for D (5 bases). This CDR3 has 16 amino acids. CDR1 KGHDR and CDR2 SFDVKD come from the germline V gene. Trimming stripped 2 bases from V and 10 bases from J, with 20 bases between. In DNA form, the CDR3 reads TGTGCCACCAGTGATTCTCAACAGGACCCGGTAGGACCCCAGCATTTT. Translating gives CATSDSQQDPVGPQHF.